This T cell receptor (beta chain) originates from a study of shared clonotypes between healthy human individuals. About the research overall: CD4 naive cells filled three plates per donor, CD4 memory three, CD8 naive two and CD8 memory one.

TCRdb's table, derived via immunoSEQ multiplex PCR, lists solely in-frame clones and lacks some. Of millions of clones listed, over 85% are singletons. Points on this clone: Other DNA sequences within the sample encode an identical CDR3.

Trimming removed 0 bases from V and 2 bases from J, with 8 bases in between. CDR1 and CDR2 (germline): SGDLS, YYNGEE. The CDR3 contains 14 residues. CD45RO-negative, CCR7-selected cells formed the naive CD8 fraction, which excluded terminally differentiated effector memory CD45RA+ cells. Healthy adults negative for HIV, lacking recent acute infections or vaccinations, served as donors. The sequence derives from a man aged 18 to 30 in good health. This chain connects TRBV9 to TRBJ1-1; D gene unclear. Sequenced: naive CD8+ T cells sorted from blood. The CDR3 protein is CASSVGEGNTEAFF. The CDR3 region has the DNA TGTGCCAGCAGCGTAGGAGAGGGAAACACTGAAGCTTTCTTT.